This is a list of T cell receptor beta chains from one sample in a study of cytotoxic CD8 clonotypes in ibrutinib-treated CLL. The repertoire was sequenced with immunoSEQ multiplex PCR; TCRdb's copy has only in-frame clones and lacks some. The sample yields over 140,000 clones, 80% seen once. This sample comprised PBMCs, obtained after 36 months of ibrutinib treatment. These receptors all come from a human donor with chronic lymphocytic leukemia. Both conserved end residues are part of each CDR3. D genes are given only for firm matches. Not every row has a clone size; where given, it reads once, few, many or a size class.

v_call	clone_size	j_call	d_call	cdr3_aa	cdr3_nt
TRBV7-2	-	TRBJ2-1	TRBD2	CASSSIFSGGPNEQFF	TGTGCCAGCAGCTCCATATTTAGCGGGGGGCCGAATGAGCAGTTCTTC
TRBV19	-	TRBJ1-2	TRBD1	CASSIAGQHYGYTF	TGTGCCAGTAGTATAGCGGGACAGCACTATGGCTACACCTTC
TRBV6-1	-	TRBJ1-4	-	CASSELGRLNEKLFF	TGTGCCAGCAGTGAACTGGGACGGCTTAATGAAAAACTGTTTTTT
TRBV27	-	TRBJ2-7	-	CASSSKRTGGEQYF	TGTGCCAGCAGTTCCAAGCGGACGGGCGGCGAGCAGTACTTC
TRBV7-2	-	TRBJ1-6	-	CASKERGSWGRYNSPLHF	TGTGCCAGCAAAGAACGGGGTAGTTGGGGACGCTATAATTCACCCCTCCACTTT
TRBV19	-	TRBJ1-5	TRBD1	CASSGTASNQPQHF	TGTGCCAGTAGCGGGACAGCGAGCAATCAGCCCCAGCATTTT
TRBV30	few	TRBJ1-4	TRBD1	CAWSVGQGREKLFF	TGTGCCTGGAGTGTGGGACAGGGGAGAGAAAAACTGTTTTTT
TRBV5-4	-	TRBJ1-1	-	CASSLEWGSGEAFF	TGTGCCAGCAGCTTGGAGTGGGGTTCCGGTGAAGCTTTCTTT
TRBV7-3	-	TRBJ1-3	-	CASSLTGGAAPIYF	TGTGCCAGCAGCTTAACGGGGGGTGCAGCCCCCATATATTTT
TRBV15	few	TRBJ1-2	-	CATSRDLGREAYGYTF	TGTGCCACCAGCAGAGATCTCGGCAGGGAAGCCTATGGCTACACCTTC
TRBV5-1	-	TRBJ2-5	TRBD2	CASSLGGLAGLETQYF	TGCGCCAGCAGCTTGGGGGGACTAGCGGGCCTCGAGACCCAGTACTTC
TRBV14	-	TRBJ1-3	-	CASSQRGTGNTIYF	TGTGCCAGCAGCCAGAGGGGGACGGGAAACACCATATATTTT
TRBV5-4	-	TRBJ1-3	-	CASSFGTSSGNTIYF	TGTGCCAGCAGCTTCGGGACAAGCTCTGGAAACACCATATATTTT
TRBV19	-	TRBJ1-5	-	CASHIRGASNQPQHF	TGTGCCAGCCACATTCGGGGGGCGAGCAATCAGCCCCAGCATTTT
TRBV6-5	-	TRBJ2-1	TRBD1	CASSWDRDSYNEQFF	TGTGCCAGCAGTTGGGACAGGGACTCCTACAATGAGCAGTTCTTC
TRBV7-8	-	TRBJ2-2	-	CASSFRVAGELFF	TGTGCCAGCAGCTTCAGAGTTGCCGGGGAGCTGTTTTTT
TRBV6-7	-	TRBJ2-4	-	CASRPSLAKNIQYF	TGTGCCAGCAGGCCCTCCCTAGCCAAAAACATTCAGTACTTC
TRBV14	-	TRBJ2-2	-	CASSQDRGGGGELFF	TGTGCCAGCAGCCAAGACAGGGGGGGTGGCGGGGAGCTGTTTTTT
TRBV7-9	once	TRBJ1-3	-	CASSLSGGPSIYPGNTIYF	TGTGCCAGCAGCTTGAGTGGCGGCCCGAGTATCTATCCTGGAAACACCATATATTTT
TRBV6-1	once	TRBJ2-7	TRBD2	CASRTTSGRREQYF	TGTGCCAGCAGAACTACTAGCGGGAGGCGCGAGCAGTACTTC
TRBV6-5	-	TRBJ1-2	TRBD1	CASSYSSQGATYGYTF	TGTGCCAGCAGTTACTCGTCCCAGGGGGCAACATATGGCTACACCTTC
TRBV29-1	-	TRBJ1-2	TRBD1	CSVVGTAGSYGYTF	TGCAGCGTTGTTGGGACAGCCGGGAGCTATGGCTACACCTTC
TRBV19	few	TRBJ1-1	TRBD1	CASSNRQGMVNTEAFF	TGTGCCAGTAGTAATAGACAGGGTATGGTGAACACTGAAGCTTTCTTT
TRBV27	once	TRBJ1-4	-	CASTGGLGGEKLFF	TGTGCCAGCACGGGGGGTCTAGGGGGTGAAAAACTGTTTTTT
TRBV5-1	-	TRBJ1-6	-	CASSLEVRDNSPLHF	TGCGCCAGCAGCTTGGAGGTTCGCGATAATTCACCCCTCCACTTT
TRBV10-3	-	TRBJ2-7	TRBD2	CAITPGLAGVYEQYF	TGTGCCATCACCCCGGGACTAGCGGGAGTCTACGAGCAGTACTTC
TRBV10-2	once	TRBJ1-2	-	CASSESWQGFGYTF	TGCGCCAGCAGTGAGTCGTGGCAGGGGTTCGGCTACACCTTC
TRBV19	few	TRBJ1-2	-	CASSRGQGYGYTF	TGTGCCAGTAGTAGGGGCCAGGGTTATGGCTACACCTTC
TRBV2	-	TRBJ2-7	-	CASSNPVVRVGYEQYF	TGTGCCAGCAGTAACCCAGTCGTCCGGGTAGGCTACGAGCAGTACTTC
TRBV13	-	TRBJ1-2	TRBD1	CASSLGLEGAGGYTF	TGTGCCAGCAGCTTAGGCCTTGAGGGGGCGGGTGGCTACACCTTC
TRBV10-3	-	TRBJ2-7	-	CAISAPDRTISYEQYF	TGTGCCATCAGTGCGCCAGACAGGACCATCTCCTACGAGCAGTACTTC
TRBV5-4	-	TRBJ1-5	-	CASSPGLGGQPQHF	TGTGCCAGCAGCCCGGGGTTGGGGGGGCAGCCCCAGCATTTT
TRBV5-1	-	TRBJ1-3	-	CASTIRGDSGNTIYF	TGCGCCAGCACCATCCGAGGGGACTCTGGAAACACCATATATTTT
TRBV15	-	TRBJ2-1	TRBD2	CATSTQRGVRNEQFF	TGTGCCACCAGCACCCAGCGGGGGGTACGAAATGAGCAGTTCTTC
TRBV11-2	-	TRBJ1-2	-	CASSLVPELYGYTF	TGTGCCAGCAGCTTAGTACCAGAACTCTATGGCTACACCTTC
TRBV11-2	few	TRBJ1-2	-	CASSSYREGYGYTF	TGTGCCAGCAGCTCCTACAGGGAAGGCTATGGCTACACCTTC
TRBV5-5	few	TRBJ1-2	-	CASSRRQANYGYTF	TGTGCCAGCAGCCGGAGACAGGCTAACTATGGCTACACCTTC
TRBV5-1	-	TRBJ1-5	TRBD1	CASSLTGDQPQHF	TGCGCCAGCAGCCTGACAGGGGATCAGCCCCAGCATTTT
TRBV19	-	TRBJ2-7	TRBD2	CASSRLAGGLYEQYF	TGTGCCAGTAGTAGACTAGCGGGAGGCCTCTACGAGCAGTACTTC
TRBV19	-	TRBJ1-5	-	CASMRTFNQPQHF	TGTGCCAGTATGAGGACATTTAATCAGCCCCAGCATTTT
TRBV10-1	few	TRBJ1-1	-	CASSVQGSGNTEAFF	TGCGCCAGCAGTGTCCAGGGATCTGGGAACACTGAAGCTTTCTTT
TRBV6-5	-	TRBJ2-4	-	CASSEAVIQYF	TGTGCCAGCAGTGAAGCCGTCATTCAGTACTTC
TRBV18	-	TRBJ2-2	-	CASSPRYTGELFF	TGTGCCAGCTCACCACGTTACACCGGGGAGCTGTTTTTT
TRBV29-1	-	TRBJ1-2	-	CSGLWYSYGYTF	TGCAGCGGACTTTGGTACTCTTATGGCTACACCTTC
TRBV29-1	-	TRBJ2-7	-	CSVDLGEQYF	TGCAGCGTTGATCTCGGAGAGCAGTACTTC
TRBV15	few	TRBJ2-6	-	CATSRDGSGANVLTF	TGTGCCACCAGCAGAGATGGGTCTGGGGCCAACGTCCTGACTTTC
TRBV4-1	-	TRBJ1-6	-	CASSQVVSYNSPLHF	TGCGCCAGCAGCCAAGTAGTCTCCTATAATTCACCCCTCCACTTT
TRBV30	-	TRBJ1-2	-	CAWRSLGRVGYTF	TGTGCCTGGAGGTCCCTCGGGCGGGTAGGCTACACCTTC
TRBV6-5	many	TRBJ2-1	-	CASSYRDSREQFF	TGTGCCAGCAGTTACAGGGACTCCAGGGAGCAGTTCTTC
TRBV2	-	TRBJ1-1	-	CASREYTEAFF	TGTGCCAGCAGAGAGTACACTGAAGCTTTCTTT